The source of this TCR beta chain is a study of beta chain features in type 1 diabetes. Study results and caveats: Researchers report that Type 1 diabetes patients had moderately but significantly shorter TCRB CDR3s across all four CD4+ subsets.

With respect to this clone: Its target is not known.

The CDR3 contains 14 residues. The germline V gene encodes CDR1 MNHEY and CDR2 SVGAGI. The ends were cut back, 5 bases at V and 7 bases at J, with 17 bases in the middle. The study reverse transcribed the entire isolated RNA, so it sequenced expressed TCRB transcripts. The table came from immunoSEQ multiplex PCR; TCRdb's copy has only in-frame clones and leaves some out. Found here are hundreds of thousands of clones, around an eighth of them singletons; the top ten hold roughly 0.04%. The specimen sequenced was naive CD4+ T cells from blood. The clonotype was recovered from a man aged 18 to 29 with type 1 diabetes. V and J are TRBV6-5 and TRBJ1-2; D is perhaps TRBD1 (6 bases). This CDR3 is CASSLNDRSGGYTF. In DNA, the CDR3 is TGTGCCAGCAGTCTTAACGACAGGTCTGGTGGCTACACCTTC.